This entry concerns a single TCR beta chain. Its antigen is still unknown. J gave up 2 bases and V 5 bases, and 10 bases lay outside the gene matches. The CDR3 has 17 amino acids. Per germline, CDR1 SGHRS and CDR2 YFSETQ. These data belong to a study of shared clonotypes between healthy human individuals. Turning to the study itself: Three plates were used per donor for CD4 naive, three for CD4 memory, two for CD8 naive and one for CD8 memory. General study findings and limits: Researchers sampled only blood; tissue repertoires likely differ. Larger richness was generally estimated for naive than memory subsets.

Profiled with immunoSEQ multiplex PCR; TCRdb holds only in-frame clones, not every one. The sample holds 2 million to 2.5 million clones; approximately 93% are singletons and the top ten take around 0.4%. Sample: naive CD4+ T cells from PBMCs. Subset indicated: CD45RA+ positively selected. This receptor was obtained from a man between 18 and 29 years old in good health. Some clones in this sample may be carry-over from other donors' samples. The J gene is TRBJ2-1, the V gene TRBV5-1, with TRBD2 matching over 10 bases. The CDR3 DNA follows: TGCGCCAGCAGGGCCCGGGCTAGCGGGAGACCCTACAATGAGCAGTTCTTC. Translation: CASRARASGRPYNEQFF.